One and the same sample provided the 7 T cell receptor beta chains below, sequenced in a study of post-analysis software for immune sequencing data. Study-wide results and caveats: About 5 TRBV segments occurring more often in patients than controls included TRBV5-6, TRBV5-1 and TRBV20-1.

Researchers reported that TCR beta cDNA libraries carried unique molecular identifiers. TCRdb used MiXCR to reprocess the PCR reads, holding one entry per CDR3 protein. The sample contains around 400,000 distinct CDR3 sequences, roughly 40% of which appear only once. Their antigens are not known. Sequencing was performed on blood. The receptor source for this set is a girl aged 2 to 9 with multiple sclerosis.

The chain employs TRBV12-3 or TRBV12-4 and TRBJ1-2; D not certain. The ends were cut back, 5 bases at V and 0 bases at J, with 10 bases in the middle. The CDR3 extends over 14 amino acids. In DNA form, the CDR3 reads TGTGCCAGCAGTCTAAACAACCCTAACTATGGCTACACCTTC. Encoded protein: CASSLNNPNYGYTF.

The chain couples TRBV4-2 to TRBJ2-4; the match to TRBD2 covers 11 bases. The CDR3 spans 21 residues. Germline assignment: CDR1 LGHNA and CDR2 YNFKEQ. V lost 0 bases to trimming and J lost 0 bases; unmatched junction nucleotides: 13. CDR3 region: CASSQDGFLAGGRLAKNIQYF. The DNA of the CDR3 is TGTGCCAGCAGCCAAGATGGGTTCCTAGCGGGAGGCCGCCTAGCCAAAAACATTCAGTACTTC.

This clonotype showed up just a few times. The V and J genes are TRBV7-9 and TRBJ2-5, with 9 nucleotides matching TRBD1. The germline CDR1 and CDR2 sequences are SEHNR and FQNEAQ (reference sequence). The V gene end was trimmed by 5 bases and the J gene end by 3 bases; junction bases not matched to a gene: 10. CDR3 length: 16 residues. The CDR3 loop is CASSPGQGRGKETQYF. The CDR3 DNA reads TGTGCCAGCAGCCCCGGACAGGGGAGGGGGAAAGAGACCCAGTACTTC.

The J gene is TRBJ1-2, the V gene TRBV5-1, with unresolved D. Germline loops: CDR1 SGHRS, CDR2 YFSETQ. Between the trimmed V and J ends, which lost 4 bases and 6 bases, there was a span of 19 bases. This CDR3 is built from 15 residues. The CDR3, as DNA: TGCGCCAGCAGCGTCCTTGGGGATTTCGCGGATGGCTACACCTTC. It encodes CASSVLGDFADGYTF.

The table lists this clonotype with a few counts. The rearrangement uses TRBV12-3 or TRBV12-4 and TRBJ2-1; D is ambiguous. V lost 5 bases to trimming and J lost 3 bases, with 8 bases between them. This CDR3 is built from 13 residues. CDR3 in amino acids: CASSSLLYNEQFF. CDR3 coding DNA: TGTGCCAGCAGTAGCCTCCTCTACAATGAGCAGTTCTTC.

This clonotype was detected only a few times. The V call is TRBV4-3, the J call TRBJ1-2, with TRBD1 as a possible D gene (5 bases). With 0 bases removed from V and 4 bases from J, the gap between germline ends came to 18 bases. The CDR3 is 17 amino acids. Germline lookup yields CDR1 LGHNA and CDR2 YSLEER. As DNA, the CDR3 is TGCGCCAGCAGCCAAGAGGGGGAGGGAAAACTCTTCTATGGCTACACCTTC. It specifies CASSQEGEGKLFYGYTF.

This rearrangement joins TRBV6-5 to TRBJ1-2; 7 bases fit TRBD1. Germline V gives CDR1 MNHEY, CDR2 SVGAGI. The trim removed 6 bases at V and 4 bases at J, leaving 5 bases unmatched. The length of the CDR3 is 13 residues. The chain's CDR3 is CASSTDRAYGYTF. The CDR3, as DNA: TGTGCCAGCAGCACTGACAGGGCCTATGGCTACACCTTC.